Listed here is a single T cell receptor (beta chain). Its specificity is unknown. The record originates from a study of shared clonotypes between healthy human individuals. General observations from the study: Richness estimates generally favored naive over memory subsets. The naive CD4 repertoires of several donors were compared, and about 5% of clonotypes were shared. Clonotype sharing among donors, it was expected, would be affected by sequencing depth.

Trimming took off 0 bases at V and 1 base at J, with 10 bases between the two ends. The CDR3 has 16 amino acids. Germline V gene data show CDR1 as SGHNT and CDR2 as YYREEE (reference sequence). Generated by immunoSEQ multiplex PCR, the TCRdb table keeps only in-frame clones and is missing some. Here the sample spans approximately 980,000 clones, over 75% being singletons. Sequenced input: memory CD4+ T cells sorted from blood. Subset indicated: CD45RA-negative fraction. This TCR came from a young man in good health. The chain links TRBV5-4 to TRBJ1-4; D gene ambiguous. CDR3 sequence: CASSLGTDVTNEKLFF. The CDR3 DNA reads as TGTGCCAGCAGCTTGGGGACCGACGTAACTAATGAAAAACTGTTTTTT.